This T cell receptor beta chain was sequenced during a study of cytomegalovirus exposure and HLA in healthy donors. Trimming left V 6 bases short and J 8 bases short, with 19 bases between. Germline V gene data show CDR1 as MNHNS and CDR2 as SASEGT. The CDR3 runs to 15 residues. 13 Jbeta primers and 60 Vbeta primers were used for the PCR. Measured with immunoSEQ multiplex PCR; TCRdb has only the in-frame clones, and not every one. The sample's table shows about 200,000 clones. The sample comprised PBMCs. The chain is built from TRBV6-1 and TRBJ1-4; a weak D match, TRBD1 (6 bases). The receptor was derived from a woman under 40 in good health and CMV-seropositive. This CDR3 is CASRLPGQSGEKLFF. The CDR3 DNA sequence: TGTGCCAGCAGACTCCCGGGACAATCTGGGGAAAAACTGTTTTTT.